This T cell receptor beta chain was documented in a study of CD8+CD57+ T cells in acquired aplastic anemia. Study background: Mean yield of DNA from sorted CD4+ and CD8+ cells was 2.5 to 4 ug.

The sample holds a few counts of this clonotype. Its target is not known. Patients included in sequencing had previously demonstrated CD8+CD57+ cell expansion by flow cytometry. The enrolled patients all had severe acquired aplastic anemia. Study results and caveats: The number of CD8+ CDR3 sequences shared by patients and controls was 25 to 35.

Profiles of TCR beta VDJ and CDR3 were generated from a genomic DNA template. MiXCR was run by TCRdb on the reads, yielding one entry per CDR3 protein. The repertoire has over 150,000 distinct CDR3 sequences, more than 60% of them found once; the top ten carry 42%. The material sequenced was sorted CD4+, CD8+, or CD8+CD57+ T cells (not recorded which) from PBMCs. The TCR was taken from a human donor with aplastic anemia.

In DNA form, the CDR3 reads TGCAGTGCTCGGCCAGCGCGTCGTCAAGAGACCCAGTACTTC. Residues: CSARPARRQETQYF. The chain carries TRBV20-1 and TRBJ2-7; D not certain. The DNA matches TRBJ2-5 better at its end, which makes the J call doubtful. This CDR3 has 14 residues. The germline CDR1 and CDR2 sequences are DFQATT and SNEGSKA (reference sequence).